Described below is a single T cell receptor (beta chain) sequence and its context. Measured with immunoSEQ multiplex PCR; TCRdb has only the in-frame clones, and not every one. The repertoire holds 80,000 or so clones, with around 85% as singletons. V lost 7 bases, J lost 4 bases, and 14 bases lay in between. The germline CDR1 and CDR2 sequences are MNHNS and SASEGT. This CDR3 spans 14 amino acids. The data are from a study of OX40 agonist ivuxolimab in advanced cancers. Study-wide context: Patients enrolled in dose escalation were diagnosed with hepatocellular carcinoma, melanoma, renal cell or head and neck cancer.

This TCR was sampled from an adult with an advanced solid tumor such as melanoma, head and neck, liver or kidney cancer. The sequences come from CD4+ or CD8+ T cells sorted from blood, collected in a trial of the OX40 agonist ivuxolimab. This chain links TRBV6-1 with TRBJ2-1, with D possibly TRBD2 on 6 matching bases. The CDR3 protein is CASKIIGGYNEQFF. CDR3 coding DNA: TGTGCCAGCAAAATTATCGGAGGGTACAATGAGCAGTTCTTC.